This T cell receptor (beta chain) was recovered during a study of T cells in Graves' hyperthyroidism and ophthalmopathy. The wider study: Initial diagnosis, before any treatment, was when peripheral blood was collected.

The PBMCs studied were ones that came from approximately 9.9 ml fresh peripheral blood. This CDR3 comprises 15 residues. CDR1 and CDR2 from the germline V gene are SGHRS and YFSETQ. V trimming: 4 bases; J trimming: 2 bases; junction bases outside the gene matches: 7. This clonotype was observed many times. Its specificity is not known. Study-level points and caveats: Most thyroid clonotypes with frequency above 0.001 were detected in blood. The model made its ophthalmopathy prediction, and onset followed a median approximately six months later.

RNA transcripts provided the source from which TCR beta CDR3 regions were amplified. Carried out on the TCR CDR3, a first-round RT-PCR used the HTBI primer set. A single record per CDR3 protein comes from TCRdb applying MiXCR to the multiplex PCR reads. The sample lists 700,000 or so distinct CDR3 sequences; about 15% were seen once. V is TRBV5-1 and J is TRBJ2-3; 7 bases match TRBD1. The sample consisted of blood. The TCR originated in a woman in her 50s with Graves' ophthalmopathy. CDR3 coding DNA: TGCGCCAGCAGCCCACAGGGGTTACCCACAGATACGCAGTATTTT. This sequence encodes CASSPQGLPTDTQYF.